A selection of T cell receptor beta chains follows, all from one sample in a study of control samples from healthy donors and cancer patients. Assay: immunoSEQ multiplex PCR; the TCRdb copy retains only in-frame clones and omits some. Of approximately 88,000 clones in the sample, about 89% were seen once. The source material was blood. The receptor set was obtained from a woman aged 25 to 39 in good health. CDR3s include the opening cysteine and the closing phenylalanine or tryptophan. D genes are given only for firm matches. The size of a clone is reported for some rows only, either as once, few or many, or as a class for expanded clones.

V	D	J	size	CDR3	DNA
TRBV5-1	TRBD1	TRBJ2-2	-	CAREPPGRQGATPTHGELFF	TGCGCCAGGGAGCCCCCTGGGCGACAGGGAGCCACCCCGACTCACGGGGAGCTGTTTTTT
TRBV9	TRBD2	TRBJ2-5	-	CASSSTGGGQETQYF	TGTGCCAGCAGCTCCACAGGCGGGGGGCAAGAGACCCAGTACTTC
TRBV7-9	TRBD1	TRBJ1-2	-	CASSLAGTDNYTF	TGTGCCAGCAGCTTAGCCGGGACAGATAACTACACCTTC
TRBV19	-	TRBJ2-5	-	CASSPMGRIQYF	TGTGCCAGTAGCCCTATGGGGCGGATCCAGTACTTC
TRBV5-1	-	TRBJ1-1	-	CASSLEAGRTEAFF	TGCGCCAGCAGCTTGGAAGCGGGGAGGACTGAAGCTTTCTTT
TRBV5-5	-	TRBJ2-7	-	CASSLSPGYEQYF	TGTGCCAGCAGCTTGTCTCCGGGCTACGAGCAGTACTTC
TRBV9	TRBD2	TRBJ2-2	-	CASSVALAVYANTGELFF	TGTGCCAGCAGCGTAGCACTAGCGGTTTACGCGAACACCGGGGAGCTGTTTTTT
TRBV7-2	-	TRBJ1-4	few	CASSSFGLDEKLFF	TGTGCCAGCAGCTCTTTTGGGTTAGATGAAAAACTGTTTTTT
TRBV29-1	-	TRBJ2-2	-	CSVGTHFDTGELFF	TGCAGCGTTGGGACCCATTTTGACACCGGGGAGCTGTTTTTT
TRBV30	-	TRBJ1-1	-	CAWSGQGRGAEAFF	TGTGCCTGGAGTGGCCAGGGACGGGGCGCTGAAGCTTTCTTT
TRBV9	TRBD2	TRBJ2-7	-	CASSWGTSGGEQYF	TGTGCCAGCAGCTGGGGGACTAGCGGGGGCGAGCAGTACTTC
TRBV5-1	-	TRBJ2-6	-	CASSPGPPVSGANVLTF	TGCGCCAGCAGCCCAGGACCTCCGGTCTCTGGGGCCAACGTCCTGACTTTC
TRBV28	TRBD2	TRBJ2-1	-	CASSTGLAGRSNEQFF	TGTGCCAGCAGCACGGGACTAGCGGGGAGGTCTAATGAGCAGTTCTTC
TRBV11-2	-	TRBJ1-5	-	CASRQVAGNQPQHF	TGTGCCAGCAGGCAGGTCGCGGGCAATCAGCCCCAGCATTTT
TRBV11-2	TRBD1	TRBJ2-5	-	CASSKQGAWETQYF	TGTGCCAGCAGCAAACAGGGGGCTTGGGAGACCCAGTACTTC
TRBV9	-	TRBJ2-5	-	CASSVGKGWDDRETQYF	TGTGCCAGCAGCGTAGGTAAGGGTTGGGATGATCGCGAGACCCAGTACTTC
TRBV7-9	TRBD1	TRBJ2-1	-	CASSLFSSGQGRGNEQFF	TGTGCCAGCAGCTTGTTTAGTTCGGGACAGGGGAGAGGGAATGAGCAGTTCTTC
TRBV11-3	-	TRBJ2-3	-	CASSQYTDTQYF	TGTGCCAGCAGTCAGTACACAGATACGCAGTATTTT
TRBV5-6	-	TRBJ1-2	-	CASSLEQAPAGYTF	TGTGCCAGCAGCTTGGAACAGGCTCCTGCTGGCTACACCTTC
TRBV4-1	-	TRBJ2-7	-	CASSQRTDNLGYEQYF	TGCGCCAGCAGCCAAAGGACGGACAACCTAGGATACGAGCAGTACTTC
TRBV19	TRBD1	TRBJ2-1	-	CASSQPGQGNEQFF	TGTGCCAGTAGTCAACCGGGACAGGGGAATGAGCAGTTCTTC
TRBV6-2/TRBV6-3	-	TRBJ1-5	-	CASSYGGNQPQHF	TGTGCCAGCAGTTACGGGGGGAATCAGCCCCAGCATTTT
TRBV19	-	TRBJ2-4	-	CASSMSDRLAKNIQYF	TGTGCCAGTAGTATGAGCGACAGACTAGCCAAAAACATTCAGTACTTC
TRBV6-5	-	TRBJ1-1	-	CASRPGHGRVEAFF	TGTGCCAGCCGACCCGGCCACGGACGGGTTGAAGCTTTCTTT
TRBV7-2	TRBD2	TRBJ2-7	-	CASSPGLAQYEQYF	TGTGCCAGCAGCCCCGGACTAGCCCAATACGAGCAGTACTTC
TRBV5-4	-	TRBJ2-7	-	CASSLGGIAREQYF	TGTGCCAGCAGCTTGGGGGGGATAGCGCGGGAGCAGTACTTC
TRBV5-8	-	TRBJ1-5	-	CASSGGLLYSNQPQHF	TGTGCCAGCAGCGGGGGACTTCTGTATAGCAATCAGCCCCAGCATTTT
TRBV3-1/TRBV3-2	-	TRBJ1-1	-	CASSLDRGNRRYAFF	TGTGCCAGCAGCCTCGACCGCGGGAATAGAAGGTATGCTTTCTTT
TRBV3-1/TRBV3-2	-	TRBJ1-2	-	CASSPPSWGYGYTF	TGTGCCAGCAGTCCCCCAAGCTGGGGCTATGGCTACACCTTC
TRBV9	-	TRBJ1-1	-	CASSVDGGTEAFF	TGTGCCAGCAGCGTAGATGGTGGAACTGAAGCTTTCTTT
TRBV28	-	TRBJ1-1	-	CASSLGGLYSEAFF	TGTGCCAGCAGTTTAGGGGGCTTATACTCTGAAGCTTTCTTT
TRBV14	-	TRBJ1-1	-	CASSQQGYTEAFF	TGTGCCAGCAGCCAACAGGGTTATACTGAAGCTTTCTTT
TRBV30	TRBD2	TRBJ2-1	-	CAWSVPGTSGTFLKGGFF	TGTGCCTGGAGTGTACCTGGGACTAGCGGGACCTTCCTCAAAGGGGGGTTCTTC
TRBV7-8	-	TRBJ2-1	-	CASSPGPNNEQFF	TGTGCCAGCAGCCCGGGGCCGAACAATGAGCAGTTCTTC
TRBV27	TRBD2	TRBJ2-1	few	CASSPKLLLAGEYNEQFF	TGTGCCAGCAGTCCCAAGCTACTTCTAGCGGGAGAATACAATGAGCAGTTCTTC
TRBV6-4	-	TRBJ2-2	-	CASSSRGDTGELFF	TGTGCCAGCAGTTCCAGGGGGGACACCGGGGAGCTGTTTTTT
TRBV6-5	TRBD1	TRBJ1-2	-	CAAATGTETNYGYTF	TGTGCCGCTGCGACCGGGACAGAGACTAACTATGGCTACACCTTC
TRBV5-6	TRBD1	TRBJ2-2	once	CASRQGLSTGELFF	TGTGCCAGTCGACAGGGGTTAAGCACCGGGGAGCTGTTTTTT
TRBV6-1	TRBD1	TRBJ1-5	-	CASSEPWWDRDNQPQHF	TGTGCCAGCAGTGAACCATGGTGGGACAGGGACAATCAGCCCCAGCATTTT
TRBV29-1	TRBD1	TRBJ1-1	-	CSVGGPTGGAEAFF	TGCAGCGTTGGTGGACCGACAGGGGGAGCCGAAGCTTTCTTT
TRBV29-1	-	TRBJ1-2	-	CSVEDGNNYGYTF	TGCAGCGTTGAAGATGGCAACAACTATGGCTACACCTTC
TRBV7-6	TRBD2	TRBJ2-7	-	CASSPLAGAPYEQYF	TGTGCCAGCAGCCCCTTAGCGGGAGCCCCCTACGAGCAGTACTTC
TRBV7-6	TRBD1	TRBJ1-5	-	CASSLGTVKFSNQPQHF	TGTGCCAGCAGCTTGGGGACAGTAAAGTTTAGCAATCAGCCCCAGCATTTT
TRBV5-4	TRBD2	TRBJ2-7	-	CASSPRGGSVEQYF	TGTGCCAGCAGCCCCCGGGGAGGGAGCGTCGAGCAGTACTTC
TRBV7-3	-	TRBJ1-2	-	CASSSKPGGAALSSGYTF	TGTGCCAGCAGCTCCAAGCCGGGAGGGGCAGCCTTATCTAGTGGCTACACCTTC